A single sample is the source of the 26 T cell receptor beta chains below, sequenced in a study of cytomegalovirus exposure and HLA in healthy donors. PCR involved 60 Vbeta and 13 Jbeta primers. Assay used: immunoSEQ multiplex PCR; TCRdb lists only in-frame clones, some missing. Its clone listing holds over 150,000 clones. Material: PBMCs. Receptor source: a boy between 10 and 17 years old in good health and CMV-seronegative.

The chain employs TRBV7-3 and TRBJ2-5; 8 positions agree with TRBD2. This CDR3 is built from 15 residues. Trimming removed 6 bases from V and 3 bases from J; junction bases left unmatched: 9. From germline, CDR1 is SGHTA and CDR2 FQGTGA. Here the CDR3 reads CASSFRGGFEETQYF. Written as DNA, the CDR3 is TGTGCCAGCAGTTTCCGCGGGGGGTTCGAAGAGACCCAGTACTTC.

The chain uses TRBV7-3 and TRBJ2-5; TRBD2 agrees at 8 bases. With 2 bases clipped from V and 2 bases from J, the junction kept 7 bases outside the gene matches. This CDR3 region has 16 residues. The germline V gene has CDR1 SGHTA and CDR2 FQGTGA. The DNA for the CDR3 is TGTGCCAGCAGCTTAGGGACTAGGGGACTTCAAGAGACCCAGTACTTC. Amino acids: CASSLGTRGLQETQYF.

This chain connects TRBV4-3 to TRBJ1-2, with TRBD1 as a possible D gene (6 bases). The CDR3 covers 13 residues. V dropped 1 base and J dropped 4 bases, with 7 bases sitting between them. Germline lookup yields CDR1 LGHNA and CDR2 YSLEER. CDR3 nucleotide sequence: TGCGCCAGCAGCCAAGTCAGGGGCTATGGCTACACCTTC. Protein sequence: CASSQVRGYGYTF.

The chain recombines TRBV28 with TRBJ2-1; 12 nucleotides match TRBD1. The CDR3 spans 15 residues. Unmatched junction bases numbered 7, after V lost 6 bases and J lost 7 bases. The V gene's germline CDR1 is MDHEN and CDR2 SYDVKM. CDR3 region: CASSLGTGGSNEQFF. The CDR3 coding sequence is TGTGCCAGCAGCCTCGGGACAGGGGGCTCGAATGAGCAGTTCTTC. The full variable domain, completed using reference TRBV28 and TRBJ2-1, is DVKVTQSSRYLVKRTGEKVFLECVQDMDHENMFWYRQDPGLGLRLIYFSYDVKMKEKGDIPEGYSVSREKKERFSLILESASTNQTSMYLCASSLGTGGSNEQFFGPGTRLTVL.

This sequence joins TRBV13 and TRBJ2-7; 9 positions agree with TRBD1. The V and J ends lost 5 bases and 2 bases, in that order; junction bases with no gene match: 10. The CDR3 has 16 residues. Germline CDR1 is PRHDT and CDR2 is FYEKMQ (reference sequence). CDR3 in amino acids: CASSQLQGARTYEQYF. The CDR3 bases are TGTGCCAGCAGCCAATTACAGGGGGCCCGGACCTACGAGCAGTACTTC. Based on the CDR3 plus reference TRBV13 and TRBJ2-7, the full variable domain is AAGVIQSPRHLIKEKRETATLKCYPIPRHDTVYWYQQGPGQDPQFLISFYEKMQSDKGSIPDRFSAQQFSDYHSELNMSSLELGDSALYFCASSQLQGARTYEQYFGPGTRLTVT.

This chain links TRBV4-1 with TRBJ1-2; TRBD1 matches 9 bases. J gave up 1 base and V 9 bases, and 12 bases lay outside the gene matches. Germline V gene sequence: CDR1 MGHRA, CDR2 YSYEKL. The CDR3 extends over 16 amino acids. The CDR3 here is CARPGTGPQCNYGYTF. DNA of the CDR3: TGCGCCAGACCCGGGACAGGGCCACAATGTAACTATGGCTACACCTTC.

V is TRBV7-9 and J is TRBJ1-2; 8 bases agree with TRBD1. The trim removed 5 bases at V and 5 bases at J, leaving 7 bases unmatched. The CDR3 has 14 residues. Germline assignment: CDR1 SEHNR and CDR2 FQNEAQ (reference sequence). The chain's CDR3 is CASSHGTGDYGYTF. CDR3 nucleotides: TGTGCCAGCAGCCACGGGACAGGTGATTATGGCTACACCTTC.

Regarding this clone: One end of the junction is discordant with germline, which a read error may explain. The chain uses TRBV10-3 and TRBJ2-7; no firm D call. The germline CDR1 and CDR2 sequences are ENHRY and SYGVKD. The CDR3 contains 13 residues. The chain's CDR3 is CATSEFSGYEQYF. The CDR3 bases are TGTGCCACCAGTGAGTTCTCCGGCTACGAGCAGTACTTC.

The gene calls are TRBV5-1 and TRBJ2-1, with TRBD1 identical over 7 bases. Germline V gene data show CDR1 as SGHRS and CDR2 as YFSETQ. V dropped 0 bases and J dropped 5; count of bases not matched to a gene: 8. CDR3 length: 16 amino acids. DNA of the CDR3: TGCGCCAGCAGCTTGGGGGCCGGACAGGCGGACAATGAGCAGTTCTTC. This translates into CASSLGAGQADNEQFF.

CDR3 protein: CASSHRRGDHNEQFF. The CDR3 nucleotides read TGTGCCAGCAGCCACCGCCGGGGGGACCACAATGAGCAGTTCTTC. The genes are TRBV4-2 and TRBJ2-1, with 7 positions matching TRBD2. From germline, CDR1 is LGHNA and CDR2 YNFKEQ. The J segment lost 5 bases and the V segment lost 3 bases, leaving 7 bases of the junction unmatched. This CDR3 is 15 amino acids long.

The rearrangement joins TRBV19 to TRBJ1-5, with D possibly TRBD1 on 6 matching bases. Germline CDR1 reads LNHDA; CDR2 reads SQIVND (reference sequence). This CDR3 region has 12 residues. The V end was cut by 7 bases, the J end by 7 bases, with 11 bases between. CDR3 amino acids: CASKTGMQPQHF. For the CDR3, the DNA is TGTGCCAGTAAAACAGGGATGCAGCCCCAGCATTTT.

The CDR3 DNA reads as TGTGCCAGCAGTGGACTAGCGGGGGGAATCACCGGGGAGCTGTTTTTT. Its translation: CASSGLAGGITGELFF. The V call is TRBV6-1, the J call TRBJ2-2, with 13 bases lining up with TRBD2. The junction had 3 bases not matched to a gene; V was cut back by 4 bases and J by 4 bases. This CDR3 comprises 16 residues. Germline lookup yields CDR1 MNHNS and CDR2 SASEGT.

This sequence joins TRBV6-1 and TRBJ2-5; D not certain. V was trimmed by 7 bases and J by 7 bases, leaving 19 bases between them. CDR1 is MNHNS, CDR2 SASEGT, per germline. This CDR3 is built from 14 residues. CDR3 amino acids: CASTSTPGVGTQYF. CDR3 in DNA: TGTGCCAGCACCAGCACCCCCGGAGTGGGGACCCAGTACTTC.

DNA of the CDR3: TGTGCCAGCAGCTCACGGGGAACTAGTTCAGAGACCCAGTACTTC. This encodes CASSSRGTSSETQYF. This rearrangement joins TRBV7-2 to TRBJ2-5, with D perhaps matching TRBD2 (5 bases). V was trimmed by 4 bases and J by 4 bases, leaving 16 bases between them. The CDR3 consists of 15 residues. Germline CDR1 reads SGHTA; CDR2 reads FQGNSA.

The CDR3 reads CASLPGQSHEKLFF. CDR3 nucleotide sequence: TGTGCCAGCCTGCCGGGACAGAGCCATGAAAAACTGTTTTTT. The chain combines TRBV6-1 with TRBJ1-4; 7 bases map to TRBD1. The J segment lost 6 bases and the V segment lost 8 bases, leaving 9 bases of the junction unmatched. Looked up from germline, CDR1 is MNHNS and CDR2 is SASEGT. The CDR3 runs to 14 residues.

The chain recombines TRBV2 with TRBJ1-1, with 9 bases identical to TRBD1. V trimming: 6 bases; J trimming: 1 base; junction bases outside the gene matches: 6. Germline values: CDR1 SNHLY, CDR2 FYNNEI. The CDR3 totals 15 residues. This chain's CDR3 is CASRGTDRGNTEAFF. DNA of the CDR3: TGTGCCAGCAGGGGGACGGACAGGGGGAACACTGAAGCTTTCTTT.

The chain uses TRBV6-1 and TRBJ1-5; 7 positions agree with TRBD1. V shed 6 bases and J 2 bases; nucleotides not matched to a gene: 7. The CDR3 loop spans 15 amino acids. The germline CDR1 and CDR2 sequences are MNHNS and SASEGT. CDR3 loop: CASRAGGVGNQPQHF. The CDR3 nucleotides are TGTGCCAGCAGGGCAGGGGGAGTGGGCAATCAGCCCCAGCATTTT.

CDR3 residues: CASRAAGGLHNEQFF. CDR3 coding DNA: TGTGCCAGCAGGGCAGCGGGGGGGCTACACAATGAGCAGTTCTTC. The chain joins TRBV6-1 to TRBJ2-1; 10 bases are shared with TRBD2. V lost 6 bases, J lost 5 bases, and 7 bases stayed unmatched. The germline gives CDR1 MNHNS, CDR2 SASEGT. The CDR3 has 15 amino acids.

This sequence joins TRBV6-6 and TRBJ2-7, with 12 bases matching TRBD2. CDR3 length: 16 residues. Trimming removed 2 bases from V and 2 bases from J; junction bases left unmatched: 4. Per the germline V gene, CDR1 is MNHNY and CDR2 is SVGAGI (reference sequence). CDR3 loop: CASSYPTSGGTYEQYF. CDR3 nucleotides: TGTGCCAGCAGTTACCCCACTAGCGGGGGGACCTACGAGCAGTACTTC.

This sequence joins TRBV6-1 and TRBJ1-5; no reliable D call. V dropped 2 bases and J dropped 2 bases, with 10 bases sitting between them. Germline V gives CDR1 MNHNS, CDR2 SASEGT. The CDR3 length is 15 residues. The CDR3 protein is CASSEIRRGNQPQHF. The CDR3 coding sequence is TGTGCCAGCAGTGAAATAAGGAGAGGCAATCAGCCCCAGCATTTT.

This chain links TRBV7-9 with TRBJ2-5, with D perhaps TRBD1 (5 bases). From germline, CDR1 is SEHNR and CDR2 FQNEAQ (reference sequence). The CDR3 loop spans 16 amino acids. V shed 4 bases and J shed 5 bases, with 20 bases lying between them. The CDR3 spells CASSSMTATTRETQYF. The CDR3 DNA sequence: TGTGCCAGCAGCTCCATGACAGCTACTACCCGGGAGACCCAGTACTTC.

V gene TRBV11-1 combines with J gene TRBJ2-2; D may be TRBD2 (5 bases). Germline V gives CDR1 SGHAT, CDR2 FQDESV (reference sequence). This CDR3 spans 15 amino acids. V shed 5 bases and J shed 0 bases, with 10 bases lying between them. This chain's CDR3 is CASSPPGANTGELFF. The CDR3 nucleotides read TGTGCCAGCAGCCCCCCCGGGGCGAACACCGGGGAGCTGTTTTTT.

The rearrangement joins TRBV18 to TRBJ2-5; D unclear. This CDR3 has 12 amino acids. V lost 3 bases, J lost 5 bases, and 7 bases lay in between. Germline V gene data show CDR1 as KGHSH and CDR2 as LQKENI. The CDR3 DNA follows: TGTGCCAGCTCACCCTCTCTTGAGACCCAGTACTTC. Protein product: CASSPSLETQYF.

The chain links TRBV2 to TRBJ1-3; no firm D call. Per the germline V gene, CDR1 is SNHLY and CDR2 is FYNNEI. The CDR3 has 14 residues. V was shortened by 3 bases and J by 0 bases, with 6 bases between the two germline ends. In nucleotides, the CDR3 is TGTGCCAGCAGTGAGCAGTACTCTGGAAACACCATATATTTT. Its protein is CASSEQYSGNTIYF.

The rearrangement uses TRBV5-1 and TRBJ1-6; 7 bases map to TRBD1. The V gene's germline CDR1 is SGHRS and CDR2 YFSETQ. V was pared by 3 bases and J by 6 bases, with 3 bases of the junction left unmatched. The CDR3 runs 14 residues. CDR3 in DNA: TGCGCCAGCAGCTCGACAGGGAGTAATTCACCCCTCCACTTT. This translates into CASSSTGSNSPLHF.

This sequence joins TRBV19 and TRBJ1-2; 8 bases line up with TRBD1. The CDR3 loop spans 15 amino acids. CDR1 is LNHDA and CDR2 is SQIVND in the germline V gene (reference sequence). The V segment lost 7 bases and the J segment 8 bases; nucleotides outside the gene matches: 15. The CDR3 sequence: CASTVLGQGTRGYTF. CDR3 sequence (DNA): TGTGCCAGTACGGTCCTCGGACAGGGTACCCGCGGCTACACCTTC.